This T cell receptor beta chain was observed in a study of cytomegalovirus exposure and HLA in healthy donors. The CDR3 runs to 13 residues. The germline gives CDR1 MNHNS, CDR2 SASEGT. J was trimmed by 9 bases and V by 8 bases; bases with no gene match: 7. PCR amplification relied on 60 Vbeta primers (plus 13 Jbeta primers). Using immunoSEQ multiplex PCR, the repertoire was profiled, and TCRdb retains in-frame clones only, with some absent. Here the sample spans approximately 73,000 clones, approximately 57% being singletons. The sample comprised PBMCs. The J gene is TRBJ2-4, the V gene TRBV6-1, with 10 nucleotides matching TRBD1. This TCR came from a man in his thirties or forties in good health and CMV-seropositive. CDR3 sequence reads: CASVWDRGSIQYF. The CDR3 DNA reads TGTGCCAGCGTCTGGGACAGGGGAAGCATTCAGTACTTC.